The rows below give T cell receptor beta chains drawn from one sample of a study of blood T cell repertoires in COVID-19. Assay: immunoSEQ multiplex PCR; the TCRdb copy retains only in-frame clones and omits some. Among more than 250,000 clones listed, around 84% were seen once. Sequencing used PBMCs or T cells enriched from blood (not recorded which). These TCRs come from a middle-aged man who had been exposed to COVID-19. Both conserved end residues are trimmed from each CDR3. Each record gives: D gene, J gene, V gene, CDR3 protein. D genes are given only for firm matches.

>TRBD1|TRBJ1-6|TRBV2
ASRRDSNSPLH
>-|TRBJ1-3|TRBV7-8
ASSSSEAGNTIY
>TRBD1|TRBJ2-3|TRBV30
AWSPQGADTQY
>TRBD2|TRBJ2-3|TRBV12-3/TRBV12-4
ASSPAGDTQY
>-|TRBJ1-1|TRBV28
ASRTPQNTEAF
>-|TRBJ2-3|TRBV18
ASSRGSGRDTDTQY
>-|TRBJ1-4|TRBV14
ASSQETQINEKLF
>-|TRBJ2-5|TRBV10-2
AITGLGQY
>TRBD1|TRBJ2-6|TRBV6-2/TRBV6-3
ASSLQGAGANVLT
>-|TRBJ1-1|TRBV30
AWSTQANTEAF
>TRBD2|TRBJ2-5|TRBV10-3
AISDLAGRETQY
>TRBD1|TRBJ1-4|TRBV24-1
ATSPGQGEKLF
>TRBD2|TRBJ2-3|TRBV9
ASSRTSGRGLTDTQY
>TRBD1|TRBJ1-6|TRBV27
ASRGQGNSPLH
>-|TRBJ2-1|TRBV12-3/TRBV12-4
ASRYRGDEQF
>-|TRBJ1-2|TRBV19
ASSAPVYGYT
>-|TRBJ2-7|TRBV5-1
ASSRTEGEQY
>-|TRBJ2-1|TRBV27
ASSLFSGSFYNEQF
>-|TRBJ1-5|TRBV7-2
ASSQPQGLAQPQH
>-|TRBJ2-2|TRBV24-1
ATGGNGGELF
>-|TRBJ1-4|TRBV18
ASNGKAEKLF
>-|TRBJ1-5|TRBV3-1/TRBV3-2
ASSPLGVQPQH
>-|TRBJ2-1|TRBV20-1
SASHRTMYNEQF
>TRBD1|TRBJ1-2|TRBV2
ASSTRGTGPFVRGYT
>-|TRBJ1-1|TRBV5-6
ASSLRRVVDTEAF
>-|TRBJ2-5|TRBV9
ASSVDLVGAAQETQY
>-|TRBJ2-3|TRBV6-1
ASSEMVVSNTQY
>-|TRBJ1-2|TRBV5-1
ASSLGQGIYGYT
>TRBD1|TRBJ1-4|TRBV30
AWSGGTGGYEKLF
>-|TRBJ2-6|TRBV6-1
ASSESWGLGVAGANVLT
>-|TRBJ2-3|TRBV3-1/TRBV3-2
ASSQAYGSSTDTQY
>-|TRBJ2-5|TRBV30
AWSVGVAEEYQETQY
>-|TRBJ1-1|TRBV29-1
SVSHRNTEAF
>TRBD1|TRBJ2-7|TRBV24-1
ATSGPGTGSYEQY
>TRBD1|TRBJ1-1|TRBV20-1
SASLRDRAERAAF
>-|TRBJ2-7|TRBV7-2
ASSSPVSFRASPYEQY